This T cell receptor (beta chain) appears in the sequencing data of a study of blood T cells in healthy people across ages. General observations from the study: Comparison with aged donors showed that long-lived donors had more naive CD4+ cells and higher diversity.

Each sample yielded at least 6 million isolated PBMCs. A second PCR, run for about 7 to 11 cycles, used a sample-barcoded 5' primer plus a J-beta primer mix. With 12 random nucleotides, a template-switch adaptor tagged each individual cDNA molecule. TCRdb used MiXCR to reprocess the 5' RACE reads, holding one entry per CDR3 protein. The sample records some 880,000 distinct CDR3 sequences, around 34% being singletons. The CDR3 is 14 amino acids. CDR1 is ENHRY and CDR2 is SYGVKD in the germline V gene. V lost 2 bases and J 2 bases, leaving 10 bases between the germline ends. This clonotype was observed a handful of times. Its antigen is as yet unknown.

The sequence was collected from a man aged 18 to 30 in good health. The gene calls are TRBV10-3 and TRBJ2-7; D is possibly TRBD1 (6 bases). The sequenced sample was blood. CDR3 protein: CAISEAHRAYEQYF. CDR3 bases: TGTGCCATCAGTGAGGCGCACAGGGCCTACGAGCAGTACTTC.